The 20 T cell receptor beta chains given below trace back to one sample, sequenced in a study of cytotoxic CD8 clonotypes in ibrutinib-treated CLL. TCRdb's table, derived via immunoSEQ multiplex PCR, lists solely in-frame clones and lacks some. This sample has about 160,000 clones, with about 80% found just once. The starting material was PBMCs, obtained after 12 months of ibrutinib treatment. The receptors were gathered from a human donor with chronic lymphocytic leukemia.

This chain connects TRBV7-2 to TRBJ2-1, with no clear D. Per the germline V gene, CDR1 is SGHTA and CDR2 is FQGNSA. Trimming stripped 1 base from V and 4 bases from J, with 14 bases between. The CDR3 covers 16 residues. In nucleotides, the CDR3 is TGTGCCAGCAGCTTAGAATCAGCCCTCGGATACAATGAGCAGTTCTTC. Amino acid sequence: CASSLESALGYNEQFF.

This clone has a handful of counts. The V and J genes are TRBV6-6 and TRBJ1-2; 8 bases match TRBD1. The CDR3 covers 14 residues. In germline, CDR1 is MNHNY, CDR2 SVGAGI (reference sequence). V was clipped by 6 bases and J by 5 bases; unmatched bases: 8. This CDR3 reads CASRRPGGNYGYTF. The CDR3 DNA reads as TGTGCCAGCAGGCGACCAGGGGGCAATTATGGCTACACCTTC.

This chain uses TRBV4-2 with TRBJ1-1, with a weak D call TRBD1 (5 bases). The CDR3 is 16 residues long. V was cut by 0 bases and J by 3 bases, with 14 bases left in between. Germline CDR1 is LGHNA and CDR2 is YNFKEQ. The CDR3 here is CASSQDGGWIYTEAFF. In DNA form, the CDR3 reads TGTGCCAGCAGCCAAGATGGGGGGTGGATTTACACTGAAGCTTTCTTT.

Note on this clone: Additional DNA sequences in this sample encode the identical CDR3. The chain carries TRBV27 and TRBJ2-7, with 8 bases identical to TRBD1. Losses at the gene ends were 4 bases for V and 3 bases for J; bases not matched to a gene: 2. The CDR3 sequence is 13 residues long. The germline gives CDR1 MNHEY, CDR2 SMNVEV (reference sequence). CDR3 loop: CASSSGTGYEQYF. DNA of the CDR3: TGTGCCAGCAGTTCAGGGACAGGCTACGAGCAGTACTTC.

This chain uses TRBV28 with TRBJ2-7; TRBD2 matches 10 bases. Trimming took 5 bases from V and 5 from J; bases not matched to a gene: 9. The CDR3 has 15 amino acids. CDR1 MDHEN and CDR2 SYDVKM come from the germline V gene. CDR3 coding DNA: TGTGCCAGCAGTACCCCTAGCGGGAGTATTGACGAGCAGTACTTC. Its translation is CASSTPSGSIDEQYF.

The V and J genes are TRBV7-2 and TRBJ1-1; D is possibly TRBD1 (5 bases). This CDR3 has 14 residues. Germline-derived CDR1 and CDR2 are SGHTA and FQGNSA. Between the trimmed V and J ends, which lost 4 bases and 1 base, there was a span of 10 bases. CDR3 in amino acids: CASSYYDRNTEAFF. CDR3 bases: TGTGCCAGCAGCTACTATGACAGGAACACTGAAGCTTTCTTT.

This sequence joins TRBV7-2 and TRBJ2-7; 12 bases align to TRBD2. The CDR3 is made up of 19 amino acids. The ends lost 2 bases at V and 6 bases at J; junction bases unmatched: 17. From germline, CDR1 is SGHTA and CDR2 FQGNSA. The CDR3 DNA reads as TGTGCCAGCAGCTTAACCGGGACTAGCGGGCGTAGCCGAGCGAGCGAGCAGTACTTC. Its translation is CASSLTGTSGRSRASEQYF.

The V and J genes are TRBV4-1 and TRBJ2-1; no clear D gene. The CDR3 has 17 residues. V lost 4 bases to trimming and J lost 0 bases, with 16 bases between them. Germline lookup yields CDR1 MGHRA and CDR2 YSYEKL. Here the CDR3 reads CASSLPRWGSSYNEQFF. The CDR3 nucleotides read TGCGCCAGCAGCCTCCCGCGGTGGGGTTCCTCCTACAATGAGCAGTTCTTC.

This chain connects TRBV19 to TRBJ1-1; D remains ambiguous. With 0 bases removed from V and 0 bases from J, the gap between germline ends came to 11 bases. Looked up from germline, CDR1 is LNHDA and CDR2 is SQIVND (reference sequence). The length of the CDR3 is 16 residues. The CDR3: CASSIEASVMNTEAFF. The CDR3 coding sequence is TGTGCCAGTAGTATAGAGGCCAGCGTGATGAACACTGAAGCTTTCTTT.

This CDR3 reads CASSLKPDTQYF. The CDR3 DNA follows: TGTGCCAGCAGCTTGAAGCCAGATACGCAGTATTTT. This chain links TRBV13 with TRBJ2-3, with unresolved D. Trimming left V 3 bases short and J 4 bases short, with 5 bases between. The V gene's germline CDR1 is PRHDT and CDR2 FYEKMQ (reference sequence). CDR3 length: 12 residues.

About this clone itself: The junction does not match germline at one end; this may be a read error. The chain recombines TRBV7-9 with TRBJ1-2; the D is unclear. The CDR3 has 14 amino acids. CDR1 is SEHNR, CDR2 FQNEAQ, per germline (reference sequence). The CDR3 DNA follows: TGCGCCAGCAGCTTGCAGGAGACTAACTATGGCTACACCTTC. Translated, it gives CASSLQETNYGYTF.

The rearrangement uses TRBV28 and TRBJ1-2, with 9 bases identical to TRBD1. The CDR3 loop spans 16 amino acids. Germline V gene lookup returns CDR1 MDHEN and CDR2 SYDVKM. Unmatched junction bases numbered 14, after V lost 5 bases and J lost 7 bases. CDR3 DNA sequence: TGTGCCAGCAGTCCCCCTAACCCGGGACAGGGAAGTGGCTACACCTTC. Translation gives CASSPPNPGQGSGYTF.

The chain uses TRBV5-5 and TRBJ1-5, with D tentatively TRBD1 (5 bases). CDR3 length: 17 residues. V was pared by 0 bases and J by 1 base, with 14 bases between. Germline CDR1 reads SGHKS; CDR2 reads YYEKEE (reference sequence). CDR3 region: CASSLGQGGLSNQPQHF. CDR3 sequence (DNA): TGTGCCAGCAGCTTGGGCCAGGGAGGCTTAAGCAATCAGCCCCAGCATTTT.

This chain connects TRBV7-8 to TRBJ1-1; tentative D call: TRBD1 (6 bases). Germline loops: CDR1 SGHVS, CDR2 FQNEAQ. The CDR3 spans 17 residues. V lost 0 bases and J lost 2, with 16 bases in between. CDR3 coding DNA: TGTGCCAGCAGCTTAGCTACGTTGCGGGGGGCTAACACTGAAGCTTTCTTT. Translating gives CASSLATLRGANTEAFF.

This chain joins TRBV11-2 and TRBJ1-4; the D is unclear. The germline CDR1 and CDR2 sequences are SGHAT and FQNNGV. V lost 6 bases and J lost 0, with 8 bases in between. The CDR3 is 14 amino acids. The CDR3 is CASRHRSTNEKLFF. In nucleotides, the CDR3 is TGTGCCAGCAGACACCGGTCAACTAATGAAAAACTGTTTTTT.

The chain uses TRBV28 and TRBJ2-4; a possible D gene is TRBD2 (6 bases). Germline V CDR1 and CDR2: MDHEN, SYDVKM. The length of the CDR3 is 14 residues. V was shortened by 6 bases and J by 4 bases, with 13 bases between the two germline ends. CDR3 sequence reads: CASRLLAAKNIQYF. The CDR3 coding sequence is TGTGCCAGCAGACTATTAGCGGCTAAAAACATTCAGTACTTC.

This clone has a handful of counts. This rearrangement joins TRBV2 to TRBJ1-2; D gene ambiguous. Trimming took 4 bases from V and 7 from J, leaving 13 bases between them. Looked up from germline, CDR1 is SNHLY and CDR2 is FYNNEI. The CDR3 length is 13 residues. The DNA of the CDR3 is TGTGCCAGCAGTGTTAAGACTCAGAGTGGCTACACCTTC. It is translated as CASSVKTQSGYTF.

V usage is TRBV2 and J usage is TRBJ1-5; weak D call: TRBD1 (5 bases). CDR1 is SNHLY and CDR2 is FYNNEI in the germline V gene. The V end was cut by 3 bases, the J end by 1 base, with 16 bases between. The CDR3 is 17 amino acids. The CDR3 coding sequence is TGTGCCAGCAGTGACCGACAGAGGCCGGGGAGCAATCAGCCCCAGCATTTT. The encoded protein is CASSDRQRPGSNQPQHF.

This chain connects TRBV7-9 to TRBJ1-2; perhaps TRBD1 as D (5 bases). This CDR3 has 14 amino acids. Trimming took off 1 base at V and 1 base at J, with 7 bases between the two ends. The V gene's germline CDR1 is SEHNR and CDR2 FQNEAQ (reference sequence). This CDR3 reads CASSLGGVNYGYTF. The CDR3 nucleotides are TGTGCCAGCAGCTTAGGGGGGGTTAACTATGGCTACACCTTC. Looking up the rest from reference TRBV7-9 and TRBJ1-2 gives the full variable domain: DTGVSQNPRHKITKRGQNVTFRCDPISEHNRLYWYRQTLGQGPEFLTYFQNEAQLEKSRLLSDRFSAERPKGSFSTLEIQRTEQGDSAMYLCASSLGGVNYGYTFGSGTRLTVV.

The V gene is TRBV5-4, the J gene TRBJ2-4; D might be TRBD1 (6 bases). This CDR3 has 15 amino acids. Deletions cut 1 base from V and 1 base from J, with 9 bases between. Germline CDR1 reads SGHNT; CDR2 reads YYREEE (reference sequence). The CDR3 is CASSLQGRAKNIQYF. The CDR3, as DNA: TGTGCCAGCAGCTTGCAGGGGCGGGCCAAAAACATTCAGTACTTC.